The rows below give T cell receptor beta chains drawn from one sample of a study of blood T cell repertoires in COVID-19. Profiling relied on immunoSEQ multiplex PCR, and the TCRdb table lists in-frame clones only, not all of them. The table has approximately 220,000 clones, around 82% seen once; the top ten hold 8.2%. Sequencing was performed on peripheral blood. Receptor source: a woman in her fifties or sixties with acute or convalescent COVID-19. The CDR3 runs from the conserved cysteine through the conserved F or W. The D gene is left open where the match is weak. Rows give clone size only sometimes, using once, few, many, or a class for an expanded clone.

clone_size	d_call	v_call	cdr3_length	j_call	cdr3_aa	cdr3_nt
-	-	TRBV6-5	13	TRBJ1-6	CASSPLANSPLHF	TGTGCCAGCAGCCCCCTTGCGAATTCACCCCTCCACTTT
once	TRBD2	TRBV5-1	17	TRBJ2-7	CASSPDGPSGYAYEQYF	TGCGCCAGCAGCCCGGATGGCCCTAGCGGGTATGCCTACGAGCAGTACTTC
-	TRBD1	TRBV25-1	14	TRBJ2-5	CASSDRGIGETQYF	TGTGCCAGCAGCGACAGGGGGATTGGAGAGACCCAGTACTTC
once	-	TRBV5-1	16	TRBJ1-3	CASSPFRESTGNTIYF	TGCGCCAGCAGCCCCTTTCGGGAATCCACTGGAAACACCATATATTTT
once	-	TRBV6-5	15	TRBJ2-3	CASSYGRGSTDTQYF	TGTGCCAGCAGTTACGGTCGGGGGAGCACAGATACGCAGTATTTT
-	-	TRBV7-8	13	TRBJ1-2	CASSPDSNYGYTF	TGTGCCAGCAGCCCGGACAGCAACTATGGCTACACCTTC
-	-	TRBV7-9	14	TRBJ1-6	CASSLDSGNSPLHF	TGTGCCAGCAGCCTGGACAGTGGGAATTCACCCCTCCACTTT
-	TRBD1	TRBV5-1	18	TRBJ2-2	CASSFGTGVLPNTGELFF	TGCGCCAGCAGCTTTGGGACAGGGGTTCTACCGAACACCGGGGAGCTGTTTTTT
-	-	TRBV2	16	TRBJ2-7	CASSYSGPSRGYEQYF	TGTGCCAGCAGTTATAGCGGTCCCTCTAGGGGCTACGAGCAGTACTTC
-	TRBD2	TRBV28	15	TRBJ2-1	CASSFLAGGGNEQFF	TGTGCCAGCAGTTTCCTAGCGGGAGGTGGAAATGAGCAGTTCTTC
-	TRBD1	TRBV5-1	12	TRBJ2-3	CASSPGTGAQYF	TGCGCCAGCAGTCCCGGGACAGGTGCGCAGTATTTT
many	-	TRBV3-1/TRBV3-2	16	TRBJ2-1	CASSQRSGPSYNEQFF	TGTGCCAGCAGCCAAAGAAGCGGACCATCCTACAATGAGCAGTTCTTC
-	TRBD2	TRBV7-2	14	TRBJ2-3	CASSLSGRPDTQYF	TGTGCCAGCAGCTTAAGCGGGAGGCCAGATACGCAGTATTTT
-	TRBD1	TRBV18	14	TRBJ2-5	CASSLTGNQETQYF	TGTGCCAGCTCGTTGACAGGGAACCAAGAGACCCAGTACTTC
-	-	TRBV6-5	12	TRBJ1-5	CASRRGRGPQHF	TGTGCCAGCAGGCGGGGTCGTGGGCCCCAGCATTTT
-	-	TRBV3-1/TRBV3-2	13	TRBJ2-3	CASSQEGSDTQYF	TGTGCCAGCAGCCAGGAGGGTTCGGATACGCAGTATTTT
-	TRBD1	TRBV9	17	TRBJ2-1	CASSPSSRTGVLNEQFF	TGTGCCAGCAGCCCATCCTCTAGGACAGGGGTACTAAATGAGCAGTTCTTC
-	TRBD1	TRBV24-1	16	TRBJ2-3	CATSDSRGQGTDTQYF	TGTGCCACCAGTGATTCTCGAGGACAGGGAACAGATACGCAGTATTTT
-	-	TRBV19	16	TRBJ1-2	CASSIKGTLPTYGYIF	TGTGCCAGTAGTATTAAGGGGACACTCCCTACTTATGGCTACATCTTC
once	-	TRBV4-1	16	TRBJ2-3	CASSQDHRVGTDTQYF	TGCGCCAGCAGCCAAGATCACAGGGTCGGCACAGATACGCAGTATTTT